The sample holds many counts of the clone carrying this T cell receptor beta chain. This entry is derived from a study of T-cell reconstitution after alpha-beta-depleted transplantation in children. Unique molecular identifiers were used to barcode this TCRbeta library. TCRdb processed the PCR reads anew with MiXCR; each CDR3 protein has one entry. The profile shows about 240,000 distinct CDR3 sequences, 12% of them singletons. This CDR3 comprises 13 residues. Trimming took off 4 bases at V and 4 bases at J, with 7 bases between the two ends. The chain links TRBV12-3 or TRBV12-4 to TRBJ1-4; D not certain. The specimen was PBMCs from the stem cell graft donor, collected from the stem cell graft. The sequence came from a human donor who donated a stem cell graft to a child with acute lymphoblastic leukemia. CDR3 nucleotides: TGTGCCAGCAGTTGGAAAAGTAATGAAAAACTGTTTTTT. Residues: CASSWKSNEKLFF.